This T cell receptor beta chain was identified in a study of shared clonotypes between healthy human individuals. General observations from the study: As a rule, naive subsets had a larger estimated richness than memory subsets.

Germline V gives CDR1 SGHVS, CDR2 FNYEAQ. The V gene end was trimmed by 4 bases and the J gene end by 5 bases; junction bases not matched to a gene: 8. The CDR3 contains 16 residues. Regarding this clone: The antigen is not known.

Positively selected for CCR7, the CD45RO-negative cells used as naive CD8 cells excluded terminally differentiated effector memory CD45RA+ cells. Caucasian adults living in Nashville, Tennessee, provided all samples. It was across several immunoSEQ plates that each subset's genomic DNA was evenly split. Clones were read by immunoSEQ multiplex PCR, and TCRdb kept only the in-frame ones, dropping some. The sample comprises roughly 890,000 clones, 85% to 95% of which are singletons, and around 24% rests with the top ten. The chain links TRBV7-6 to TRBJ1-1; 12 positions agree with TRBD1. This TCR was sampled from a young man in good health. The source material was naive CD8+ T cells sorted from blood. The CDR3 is CASSSQRDRGRTEAFF. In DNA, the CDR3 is TGTGCCAGCAGCTCCCAGAGGGACAGGGGGCGGACTGAAGCTTTCTTT.